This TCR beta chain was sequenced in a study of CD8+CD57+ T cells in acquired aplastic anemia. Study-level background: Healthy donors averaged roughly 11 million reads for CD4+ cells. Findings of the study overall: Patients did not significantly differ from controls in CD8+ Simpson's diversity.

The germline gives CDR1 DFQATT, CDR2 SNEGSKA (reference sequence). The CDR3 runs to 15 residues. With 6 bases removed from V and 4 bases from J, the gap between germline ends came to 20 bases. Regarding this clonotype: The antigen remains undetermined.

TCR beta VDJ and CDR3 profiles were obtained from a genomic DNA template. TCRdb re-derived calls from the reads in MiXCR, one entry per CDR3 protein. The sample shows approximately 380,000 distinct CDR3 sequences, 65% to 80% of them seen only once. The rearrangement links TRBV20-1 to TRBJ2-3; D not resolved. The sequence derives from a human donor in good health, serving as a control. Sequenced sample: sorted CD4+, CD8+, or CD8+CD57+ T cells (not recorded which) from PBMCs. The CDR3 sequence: CSASRTHEKPDTQYF. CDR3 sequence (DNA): TGCAGTGCATCGAGGACCCATGAAAAACCAGATACGCAGTATTTT.